A selection of T cell receptor beta chains follows, all from one sample in a study of OX40 agonist ivuxolimab in advanced cancers. Profiling relied on immunoSEQ multiplex PCR, and the TCRdb table lists in-frame clones only, not all of them. This sample has some 50,000 clones; approximately 86% occur once, and the top ten carry about 3.1%. The specimen comprised CD4+ or CD8+ T cells sorted from blood, sampled in a trial of the OX40 agonist ivuxolimab. Receptors were obtained from an adult with an advanced solid tumor such as melanoma, head and neck, liver or kidney cancer. The CDR3 runs from the conserved cysteine through the conserved F or W. The order of the fields is V gene, J gene, D gene, clone size, CDR3 DNA, CDR3 protein. The D gene is left open where the match is weak. The size of a clone is reported for some rows only, either as once, few or many, or as a class for expanded clones.

TRBV7-2,TRBJ1-1,-,-,TGTGCCAGTAGCCTAGGGGGGGTTATGAACACTGAAGCTTTCTTT,CASSLGGVMNTEAFF
TRBV4-2,TRBJ2-3,TRBD2,-,TGTGCCAGCAGCCAAGTGTATCGCGGGAGGGCCTTGACAGATACGCAGTATTTT,CASSQVYRGRALTDTQYF
TRBV5-1,TRBJ2-1,TRBD2,-,TGCGCCAGCAGCCCACCGGGACTAGCGGGAGTAGTTGAGCAGTTCTTC,CASSPPGLAGVVEQFF
TRBV30,TRBJ2-2,-,-,TGTGCCTGGATGTGGGGGGAGTACACCGGGGAGCTGTTTTTT,CAWMWGEYTGELFF
TRBV19,TRBJ2-1,TRBD1,-,TGTGCCAGTAGTACGACAGGGGGGCAGGGCAATGAGCAGTTCTTC,CASSTTGGQGNEQFF
TRBV5-4,TRBJ1-6,-,few,TGTGCCAGCAGCCCAGGGAGCTCCTATAATTCACCCCTCCACTTT,CASSPGSSYNSPLHF
TRBV5-4,TRBJ2-2,-,few,TGTGCCAGCAGCCCAAATGCTGTTAATGCAGGGAGAAGGGCCGGGGAGCTGTTTTTT,CASSPNAVNAGRRAGELFF
TRBV7-2,TRBJ2-6,-,-,TGTGCCAGCAGCTTAGGCGGGTCTGGGGCCAACGTCCTGACTTTC,CASSLGGSGANVLTF
TRBV6-5,TRBJ2-7,-,once,TGTGCCAGCAGTTATCGATCCGGGGCAGGGCTCGAGCAGTACTTC,CASSYRSGAGLEQYF
TRBV19,TRBJ2-7,TRBD1,-,TGTGCCAGTAGTATCCGGGACAGACCCTACGAGCAGTACTTC,CASSIRDRPYEQYF
TRBV19,TRBJ1-1,-,-,TGTGCCAGTAGCTTGGGACCGAACACTGAAGCTTTCTTT,CASSLGPNTEAFF
TRBV29-1,TRBJ2-3,-,-,TGCAGCGTAGGAGGGGCGGTGGGGACAGATACGCAGTATTTT,CSVGGAVGTDTQYF
TRBV2,TRBJ1-1,-,-,TGTGCCAGCACACCCTGGGAAGGAAACACTGAAGCTTTCTTT,CASTPWEGNTEAFF
TRBV30,TRBJ2-7,-,-,TGTGCCTGGAGTGTAATTGCGGGAACCTACGAGCAGTACTTC,CAWSVIAGTYEQYF
TRBV11-2,TRBJ2-7,-,few,TGTGCCAGCAGCCCGTCCATCCGGGTCGATGAATACGAGCAGTACTTC,CASSPSIRVDEYEQYF
TRBV19,TRBJ1-2,TRBD1,-,TGTGCCAGTAGTACCCACCCCGGACAGGGAACGAACGGTGGCTACACCTTC,CASSTHPGQGTNGGYTF
TRBV6-6,TRBJ1-5,TRBD1,-,TGTGCCAGCAGTTTTTCCGGGACAGGGGGTGGTCAGCCCCAGCATTTT,CASSFSGTGGGQPQHF
TRBV11-2,TRBJ1-2,-,-,TGTGCCAGCAGCCACCTTATCTGGGGGAACCGGGCTGGCTACACCTTC,CASSHLIWGNRAGYTF
TRBV20-1,TRBJ2-3,-,once,TGCAGTGCTGGCCCAGATACGCAGTATTTT,CSAGPDTQYF
TRBV19,TRBJ2-5,-,-,TGTGCCAGTAGTATAACAGGGCCATCTCAAGAGACCCAGTACTTC,CASSITGPSQETQYF
TRBV14,TRBJ1-2,-,-,TGTGCCAGCAGCCGTCAGGGGTACTATGGCTACACCTTC,CASSRQGYYGYTF
TRBV19,TRBJ2-3,-,-,TGTGCCAGTAGTATAGTTGGGGGGATAGATACGCAGTATTTT,CASSIVGGIDTQYF
TRBV11-1,TRBJ2-7,TRBD1,-,TGTGCCAGCAGCTCGGGACAGGGGGGGACTGGCGGCTACGAGCAGTACTTC,CASSSGQGGTGGYEQYF
TRBV5-1,TRBJ1-1,-,few,TGCGCCAGCAGCTTGGTTGGCAGAACGAACACTGAAGCTTTCTTT,CASSLVGRTNTEAFF
TRBV11-2,TRBJ2-7,-,-,TGTGCCAGCAGCTTAGCGGTTTGGGGGCAGGGCTACGAGCAGTACTTC,CASSLAVWGQGYEQYF
TRBV30,TRBJ1-2,-,-,TGTGCCTGGGGGTCGGGGGATGCCTATGGCTACACCTTC,CAWGSGDAYGYTF
TRBV19,TRBJ1-2,-,-,TGTGCCAGTAGTATTTTGACGGCGCGGGGTGGCTACACCTTC,CASSILTARGGYTF
TRBV19,TRBJ2-3,TRBD1,few,TGTGCCAGTAGAACTCCCGGGACAGACACAGATACGCAGTATTTT,CASRTPGTDTDTQYF
TRBV28,TRBJ2-3,-,-,TGTGCCAGCAGTTCAGGGACAGATACGCAGTATTTT,CASSSGTDTQYF
TRBV6-5,TRBJ1-3,TRBD1,few,TGTGCCAGCAGGGGGACAGGGGTAGGAAACACCATATATTTT,CASRGTGVGNTIYF
TRBV28,TRBJ2-7,TRBD1,-,TGTGCCAGCAGTTTATCCTCCAGGGGGCGGTGGCAGTACTTC,CASSLSSRGRWQYF
TRBV5-1,TRBJ2-4,TRBD2,-,TGCGCCAGCAGCTTGGGGGGACTAGCGGGAGCTAAACTCCTAGCCAAAAACATTCAGTACTTC,CASSLGGLAGAKLLAKNIQYF
TRBV5-4,TRBJ2-1,-,-,TGTGCCAGCAGCTTCCCCATAGGCGACAATGAGCAGTTCTTC,CASSFPIGDNEQFF
TRBV2,TRBJ2-5,TRBD2,-,TGTGCCAGCCGAGCCGGGGGGGAGACCCAGTACTTC,CASRAGGETQYF
TRBV5-7,TRBJ2-5,-,-,TGTGCCAGCAGCTCTCCAGGGGAGTATAAACCTGAGACCCAGTACTTC,CASSSPGEYKPETQYF
TRBV6-6,TRBJ1-5,-,-,TGTGCCAGCAGCCCCCCTGAAGAGTTTGCGCCCCAGCATTTT,CASSPPEEFAPQHF
TRBV27,TRBJ1-5,TRBD1,-,TGTGCCAGCAGAAAGGGACAGGGACAGCCCCAGCATTTT,CASRKGQGQPQHF